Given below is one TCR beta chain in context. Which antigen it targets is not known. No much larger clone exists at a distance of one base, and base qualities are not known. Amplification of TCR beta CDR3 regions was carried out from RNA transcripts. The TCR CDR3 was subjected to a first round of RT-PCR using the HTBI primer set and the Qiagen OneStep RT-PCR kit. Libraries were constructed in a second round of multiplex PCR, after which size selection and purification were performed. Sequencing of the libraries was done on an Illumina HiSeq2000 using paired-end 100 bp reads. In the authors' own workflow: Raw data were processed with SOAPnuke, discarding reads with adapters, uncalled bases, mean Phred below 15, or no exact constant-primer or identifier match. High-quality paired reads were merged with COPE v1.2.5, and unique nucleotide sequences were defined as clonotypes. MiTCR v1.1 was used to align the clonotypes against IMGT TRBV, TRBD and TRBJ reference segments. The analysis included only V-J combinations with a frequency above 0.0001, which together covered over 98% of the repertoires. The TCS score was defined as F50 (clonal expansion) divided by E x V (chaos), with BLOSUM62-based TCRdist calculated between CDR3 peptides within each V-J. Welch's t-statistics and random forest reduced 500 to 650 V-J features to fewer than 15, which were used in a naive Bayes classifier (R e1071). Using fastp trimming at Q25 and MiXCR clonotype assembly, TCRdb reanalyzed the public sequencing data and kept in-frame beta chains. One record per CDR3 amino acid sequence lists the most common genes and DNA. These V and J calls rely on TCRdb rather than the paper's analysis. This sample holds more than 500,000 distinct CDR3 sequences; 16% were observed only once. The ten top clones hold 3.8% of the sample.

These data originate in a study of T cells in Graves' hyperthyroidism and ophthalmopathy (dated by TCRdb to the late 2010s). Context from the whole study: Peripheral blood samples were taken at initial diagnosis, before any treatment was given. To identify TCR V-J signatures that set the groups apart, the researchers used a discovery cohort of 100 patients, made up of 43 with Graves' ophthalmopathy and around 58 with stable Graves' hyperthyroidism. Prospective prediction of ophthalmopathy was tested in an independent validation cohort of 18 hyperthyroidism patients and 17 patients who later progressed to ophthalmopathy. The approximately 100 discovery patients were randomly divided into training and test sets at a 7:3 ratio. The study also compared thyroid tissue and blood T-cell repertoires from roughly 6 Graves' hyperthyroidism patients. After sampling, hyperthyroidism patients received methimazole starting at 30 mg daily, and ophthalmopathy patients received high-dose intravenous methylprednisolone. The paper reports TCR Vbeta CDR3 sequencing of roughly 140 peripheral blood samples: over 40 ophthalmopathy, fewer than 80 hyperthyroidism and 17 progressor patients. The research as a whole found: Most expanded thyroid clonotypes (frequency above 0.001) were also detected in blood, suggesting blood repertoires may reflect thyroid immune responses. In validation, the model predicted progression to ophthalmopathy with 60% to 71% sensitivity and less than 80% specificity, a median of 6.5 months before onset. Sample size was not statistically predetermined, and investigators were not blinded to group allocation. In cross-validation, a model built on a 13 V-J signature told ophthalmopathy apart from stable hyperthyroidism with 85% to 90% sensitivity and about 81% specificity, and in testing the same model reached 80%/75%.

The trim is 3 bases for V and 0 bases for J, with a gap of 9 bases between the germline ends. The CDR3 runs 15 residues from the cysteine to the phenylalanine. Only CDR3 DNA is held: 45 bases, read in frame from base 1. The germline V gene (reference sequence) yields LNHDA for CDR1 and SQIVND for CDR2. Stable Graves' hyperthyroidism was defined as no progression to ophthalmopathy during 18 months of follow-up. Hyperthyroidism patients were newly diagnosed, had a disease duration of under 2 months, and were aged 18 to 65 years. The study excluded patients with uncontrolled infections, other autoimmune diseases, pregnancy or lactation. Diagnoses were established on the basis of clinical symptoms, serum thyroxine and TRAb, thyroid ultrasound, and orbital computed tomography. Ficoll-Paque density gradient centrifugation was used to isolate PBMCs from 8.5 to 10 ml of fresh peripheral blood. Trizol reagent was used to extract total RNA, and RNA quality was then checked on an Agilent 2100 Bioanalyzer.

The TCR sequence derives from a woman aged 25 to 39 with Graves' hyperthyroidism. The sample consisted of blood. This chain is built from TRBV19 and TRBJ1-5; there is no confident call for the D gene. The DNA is TGTGCCAGTAGTATGGGTGTACTTAGCAATCAGCCCCAGCATTTT. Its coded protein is CASSMGVLSNQPQHF.